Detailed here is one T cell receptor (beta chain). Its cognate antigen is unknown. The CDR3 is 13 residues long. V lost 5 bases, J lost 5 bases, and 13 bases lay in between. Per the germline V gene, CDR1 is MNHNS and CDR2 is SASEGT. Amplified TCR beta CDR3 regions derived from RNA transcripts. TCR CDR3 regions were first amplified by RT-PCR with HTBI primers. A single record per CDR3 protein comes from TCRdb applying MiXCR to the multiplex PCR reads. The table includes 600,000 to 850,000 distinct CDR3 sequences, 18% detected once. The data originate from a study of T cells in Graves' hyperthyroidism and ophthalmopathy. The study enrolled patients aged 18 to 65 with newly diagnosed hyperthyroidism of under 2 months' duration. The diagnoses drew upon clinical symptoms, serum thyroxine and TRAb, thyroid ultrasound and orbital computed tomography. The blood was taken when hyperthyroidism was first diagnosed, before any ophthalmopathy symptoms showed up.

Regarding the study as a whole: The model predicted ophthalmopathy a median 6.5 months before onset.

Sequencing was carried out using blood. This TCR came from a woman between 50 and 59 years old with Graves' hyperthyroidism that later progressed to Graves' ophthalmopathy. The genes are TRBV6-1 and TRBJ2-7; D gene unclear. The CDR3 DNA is TGTGCCAGCAGTACCGTCTCCCGTGACGAGCAGTACTTC. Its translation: CASSTVSRDEQYF.